The 10 T cell receptor beta chains listed next were all sequenced from one sample in a study of blood T cell repertoires in COVID-19. TCRdb's table, derived via immunoSEQ multiplex PCR, lists solely in-frame clones and lacks some. The sample records around 80,000 clones, more than 60% being singletons. The sequencing sample was made of peripheral blood. These receptor sequences come from a woman older than 75 with active or convalescent COVID-19.

This clone was counted a few times. The gene calls are TRBV5-1 and TRBJ1-1, with 10 bases matching TRBD1. This CDR3 comprises 16 residues. Germline lookup yields CDR1 SGHRS and CDR2 YFSETQ. V lost 4 bases and J lost 6; bases outside the gene matches: 12. For the CDR3, the DNA is TGCGCCAGCAGCGCGACAGGGGGCGATGATTTCGCTGAAGCTTTCTTT. It specifies CASSATGGDDFAEAFF.

The chain combines TRBV4-3 with TRBJ1-2; 8 bases agree with TRBD1. This CDR3 contains 14 residues. Germline CDR1 is LGHNA and CDR2 is YSLEER. The trim removed 3 bases at V and 3 bases at J, leaving 3 bases unmatched. CDR3 nucleotides: TGCGCCAGCAGCCAGGGGGGACAGGACTATGGCTACACCTTC. Its translation: CASSQGGQDYGYTF.

The V call is TRBV19, the J call TRBJ2-6; 7 bases match TRBD1. Losses at the gene ends were 4 bases for V and 4 bases for J; bases not matched to a gene: 7. The germline gives CDR1 LNHDA, CDR2 SQIVND (reference sequence). This CDR3 has 16 residues. The CDR3 loop is CASSTTGPGGANVLTF. The CDR3, as DNA: TGTGCCAGTAGTACGACAGGGCCGGGCGGGGCCAACGTCCTGACTTTC.

V and J are TRBV29-1 and TRBJ2-5, with 7 bases identical to TRBD2. This CDR3 is 14 amino acids long. V lost 4 bases and J lost 4; bases outside the gene matches: 9. CDR1 is SQVTM and CDR2 is ANQGSEA in the germline V gene. DNA of the CDR3: TGCAGCGTTGCTTCTTTGGGGGAGGGAGAGACCCAGTACTTC. It encodes CSVASLGEGETQYF. Complete variable domain (other parts from reference TRBV29-1 and TRBJ2-5): SAVISQKPSRDICQRGTSLTIQCQVDSQVTMMFWYRQQPGQSLTLIATANQGSEATYESGFVIDKFPISRPNLTFSTLTVSNMSPEDSSIYLCSVASLGEGETQYFGPGTRLLVL.

V is TRBV7-9 and J is TRBJ2-7; D not certain. V lost 2 bases and J 3 bases, leaving 5 bases between the germline ends. CDR1 and CDR2 (germline): SEHNR, FQNEAQ (reference sequence). The CDR3 sequence is 12 residues long. CDR3 coding DNA: TGTGCCAGCAGCTTAAAGCTCTACGAGCAGTACTTC. Protein product: CASSLKLYEQYF.

The CDR3 here is CASSIEGAPSHEQYF. The DNA for the CDR3 is TGTGCCAGTAGTATCGAGGGGGCGCCTAGCCACGAGCAGTACTTC. The rearrangement links TRBV19 to TRBJ2-7; 7 bases fit TRBD1. This CDR3 contains 15 residues. The ends lost 3 bases at V and 5 bases at J; junction bases unmatched: 10. Germline V gene data show CDR1 as LNHDA and CDR2 as SQIVND (reference sequence).

J is TRBJ2-3 and V is TRBV29-1; D is unresolved. V dropped 1 base and J dropped 4 bases, with 6 bases sitting between them. This CDR3 spans 12 amino acids. Germline CDR1 reads SQVTM; CDR2 reads ANQGSEA. Written as DNA, the CDR3 is TGCAGCGTTGAAGCGGTAGCAGATACGCAGTATTTT. As protein: CSVEAVADTQYF.

This chain links TRBV5-4 with TRBJ1-2; 7 nucleotides line up with TRBD1. Looked up from germline, CDR1 is SGHNT and CDR2 is YYREEE (reference sequence). Germline trimming cut 4 bases from V and 8 bases from J; bases unmatched to any gene: 14. There are 15 residues in the CDR3. CDR3 bases: TGTGCCAGCAGCCCAATCGGACAGGAGGGAGAAGGCTACACCTTC. As protein: CASSPIGQEGEGYTF.

CDR3 nucleotide sequence: TGTGCCAGCAGTTACCGTACAGACTCTGGAAACACCATATATTTT. Translating it yields CASSYRTDSGNTIYF. The chain employs TRBV6-6 and TRBJ1-3, with unresolved D. V was clipped by 2 bases and J by 0 bases, with 8 bases between them. The CDR3 spans 15 residues. Germline loops: CDR1 MNHNY, CDR2 SVGAGI (reference sequence).

The chain couples TRBV2 to TRBJ2-1, with TRBD2 identical over 10 bases. From germline, CDR1 is SNHLY and CDR2 FYNNEI. The CDR3 totals 15 residues. Unmatched junction bases numbered 9, after V lost 5 bases and J lost 8 bases. The CDR3 spells CASSTSGLAGDEQFF. CDR3 coding DNA: TGTGCCAGCAGTACCTCCGGGCTAGCGGGGGATGAGCAGTTCTTC. Variable domain in full (rest from reference TRBV2 and TRBJ2-1): EPEVTQTPSHQVTQMGQEVILRCVPISNHLYFYWYRQILGQKVEFLVSFYNNEISEKSEIFDDQFSVERPDGSNFTLKIRSTKLEDSAMYFCASSTSGLAGDEQFFGPGTRLTVL.